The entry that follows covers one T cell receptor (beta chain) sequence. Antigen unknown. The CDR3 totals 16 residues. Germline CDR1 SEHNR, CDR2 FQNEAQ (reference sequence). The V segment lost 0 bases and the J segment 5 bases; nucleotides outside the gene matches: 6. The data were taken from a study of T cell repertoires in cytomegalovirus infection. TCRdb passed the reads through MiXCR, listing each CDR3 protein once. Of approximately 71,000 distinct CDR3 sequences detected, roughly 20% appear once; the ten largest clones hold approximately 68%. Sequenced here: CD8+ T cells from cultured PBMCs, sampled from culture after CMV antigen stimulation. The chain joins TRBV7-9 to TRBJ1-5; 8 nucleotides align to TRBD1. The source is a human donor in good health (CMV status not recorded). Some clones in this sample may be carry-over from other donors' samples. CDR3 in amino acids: CASSLATGGWDQPQHF. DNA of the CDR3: TGTGCCAGCAGCTTAGCTACAGGGGGATGGGATCAGCCCCAGCATTTT. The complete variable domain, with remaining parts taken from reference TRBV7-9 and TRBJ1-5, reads DTGVSQNPRHKITKRGQNVTFRCDPISEHNRLYWYRQTLGQGPEFLTYFQNEAQLEKSRLLSDRFSAERPKGSFSTLEIQRTEQGDSAMYLCASSLATGGWDQPQHFGDGTRLSIL.